This T cell receptor (beta chain) came from a study of identical twins. TCRdb re-analysed the 5' RACE reads in MiXCR, keeping a single row per CDR3 protein. The sample has hundreds of thousands of distinct CDR3 sequences, 21% seen once; the top ten hold over 4%. The CDR3 is made up of 15 amino acids. The germline V gene has CDR1 ENHRY and CDR2 SYGVKD. V was shortened by 8 bases and J by 5 bases, with 21 bases between the two germline ends. A few counts support this clonotype. These data were also filed under a second study, of T cells expressing NK-cell markers. This second report adds: Just one sequenced donor of eight was HCMV-seronegative, while seven were seropositive. The study found these clonotypes also leading the CD3+CD56-NKG2C+ fraction in a few donors.

The chain combines TRBV10-3 with TRBJ2-5; perhaps TRBD2 as D (6 bases). The sample consisted of PBMCs. This receptor was identified in a woman aged 18-35 years in good health. The DNA of the CDR3 is TGTGCCATCCAGAGGTGGGGGACTCAAGCGGAGACCCAGTACTTC. This codes for CAIQRWGTQAETQYF.